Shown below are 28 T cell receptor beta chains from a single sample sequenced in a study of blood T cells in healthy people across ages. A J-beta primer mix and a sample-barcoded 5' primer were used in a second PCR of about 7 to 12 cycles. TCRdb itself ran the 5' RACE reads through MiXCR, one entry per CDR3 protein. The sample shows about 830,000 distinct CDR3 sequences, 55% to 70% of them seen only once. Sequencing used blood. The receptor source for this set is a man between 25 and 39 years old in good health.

The CDR3 reads CASSQLVAGGTYEQYF. Here the CDR3 DNA reads TGTGCCAGCAGCCAACTGGTTGCCGGGGGTACCTACGAGCAGTACTTC. The chain uses TRBV4-2 and TRBJ2-7, with D possibly TRBD2 on 6 matching bases. Germline lookup yields CDR1 LGHNA and CDR2 YNFKEQ. CDR3 length: 16 amino acids. The V end lost 2 bases, the J end lost 2 bases, and 16 bases lay between the germline ends.

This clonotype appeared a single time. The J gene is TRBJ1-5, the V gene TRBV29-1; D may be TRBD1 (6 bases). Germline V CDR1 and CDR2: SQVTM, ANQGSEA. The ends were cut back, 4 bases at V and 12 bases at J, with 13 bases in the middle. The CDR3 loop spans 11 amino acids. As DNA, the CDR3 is TGCAGCGTTGGCACAGGGAACCGCCAGCATTTT. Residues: CSVGTGNRQHF.

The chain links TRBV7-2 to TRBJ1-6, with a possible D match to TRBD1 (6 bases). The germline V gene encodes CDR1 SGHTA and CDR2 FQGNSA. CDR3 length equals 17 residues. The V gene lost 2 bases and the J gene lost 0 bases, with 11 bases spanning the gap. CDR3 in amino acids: CASSLSQGSSYNSPLHF. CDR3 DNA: TGTGCCAGCAGCTTATCGCAGGGGAGCTCCTATAATTCACCCCTCCACTTT. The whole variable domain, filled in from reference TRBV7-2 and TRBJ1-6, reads GAGVSQSPSNKVTEKGKDVELRCDPISGHTALYWYRQSLGQGLEFLIYFQGNSAPDKSGLPSDRFSAERTGGSVSTLTIQRTQQEDSAVYLCASSLSQGSSYNSPLHFGNGTRLTVT.

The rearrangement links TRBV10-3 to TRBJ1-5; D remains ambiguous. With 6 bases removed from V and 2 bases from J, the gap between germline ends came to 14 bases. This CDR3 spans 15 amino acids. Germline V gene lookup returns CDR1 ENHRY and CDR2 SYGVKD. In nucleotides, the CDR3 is TGTGCCATCAGGGCGGGGATAGGTGGCAATCAGCCCCAGCATTTT. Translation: CAIRAGIGGNQPQHF.

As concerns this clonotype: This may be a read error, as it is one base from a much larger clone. CDR3 nucleotide sequence: TGTGCCCCGCAAACAGGAACCTACGAGCAGTACTTC. Translating gives CAPQTGTYEQYF. The chain recombines TRBV6-5 with TRBJ2-4, with a weak D call TRBD1 (5 bases). Judging by the DNA end, TRBJ2-7 fits better; the J call may be wrong. Germline CDR1 is MNHEY and CDR2 is SVGAGI. The CDR3 has 12 residues.

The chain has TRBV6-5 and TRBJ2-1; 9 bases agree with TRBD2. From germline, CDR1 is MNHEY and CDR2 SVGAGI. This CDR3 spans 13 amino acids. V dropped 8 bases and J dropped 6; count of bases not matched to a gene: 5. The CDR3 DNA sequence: TGTGCCAGCGGACTAGCGTCGGCCAATGAGCAGTTCTTC. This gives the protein CASGLASANEQFF.

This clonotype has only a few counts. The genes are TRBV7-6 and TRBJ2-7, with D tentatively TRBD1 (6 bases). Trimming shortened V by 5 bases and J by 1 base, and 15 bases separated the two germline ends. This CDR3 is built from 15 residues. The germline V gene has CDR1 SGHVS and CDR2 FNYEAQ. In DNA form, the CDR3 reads TGTGCCAGCAGCCGGAACAGGGACCAATCCTACGAGCAGTACTTC. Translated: CASSRNRDQSYEQYF.

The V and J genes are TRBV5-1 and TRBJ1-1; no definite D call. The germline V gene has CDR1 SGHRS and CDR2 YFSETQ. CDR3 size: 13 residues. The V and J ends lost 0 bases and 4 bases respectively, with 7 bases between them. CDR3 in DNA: TGCGCCAGCAGCTTGGGGCAGACCACTGAAGCTTTCTTT. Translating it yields CASSLGQTTEAFF.

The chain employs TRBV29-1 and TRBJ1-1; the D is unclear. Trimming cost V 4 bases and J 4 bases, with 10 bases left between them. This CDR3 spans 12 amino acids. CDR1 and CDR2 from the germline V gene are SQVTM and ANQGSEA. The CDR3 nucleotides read TGCAGCGTTGCGGTGTCGGGCACTGAAGCTTTCTTT. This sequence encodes CSVAVSGTEAFF.

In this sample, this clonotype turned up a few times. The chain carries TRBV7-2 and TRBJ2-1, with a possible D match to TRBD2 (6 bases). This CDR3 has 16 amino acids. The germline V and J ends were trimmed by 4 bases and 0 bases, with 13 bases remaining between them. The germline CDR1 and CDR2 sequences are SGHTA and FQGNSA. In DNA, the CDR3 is TGTGCCAGCAGCTCCTCCGGGACTGGCTCCTACAATGAGCAGTTCTTC. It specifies CASSSSGTGSYNEQFF.

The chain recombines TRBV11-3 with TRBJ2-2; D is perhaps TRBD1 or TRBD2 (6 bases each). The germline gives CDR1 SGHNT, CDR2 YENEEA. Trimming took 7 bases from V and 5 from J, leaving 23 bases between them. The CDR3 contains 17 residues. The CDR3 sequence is CASNGNMGGLGTGELFF. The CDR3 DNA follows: TGTGCCAGCAACGGAAACATGGGGGGCCTGGGAACCGGGGAGCTGTTTTTT.

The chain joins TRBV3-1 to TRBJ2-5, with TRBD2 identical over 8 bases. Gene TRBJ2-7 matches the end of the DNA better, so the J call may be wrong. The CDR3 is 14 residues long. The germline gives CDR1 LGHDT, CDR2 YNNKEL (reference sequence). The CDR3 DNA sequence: TGTGCCAGCAGCCAAGTTAGCGGGACCTACGAGCAGTACTTC. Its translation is CASSQVSGTYEQYF.

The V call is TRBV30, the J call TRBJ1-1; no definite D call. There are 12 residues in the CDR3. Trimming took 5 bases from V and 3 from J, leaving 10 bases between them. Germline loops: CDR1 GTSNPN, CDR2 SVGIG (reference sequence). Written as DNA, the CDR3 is TGTGCCTGGGCACCGGAGGACACTGAAGCTTTCTTT. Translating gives CAWAPEDTEAFF.

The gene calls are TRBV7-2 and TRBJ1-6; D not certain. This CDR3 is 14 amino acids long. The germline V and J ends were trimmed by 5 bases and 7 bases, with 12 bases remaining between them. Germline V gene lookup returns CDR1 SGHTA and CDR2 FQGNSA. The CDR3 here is CASSTRSGNSPLHF. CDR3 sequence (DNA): TGTGCCAGCAGCACCCGGTCGGGCAATTCACCCCTCCACTTT.

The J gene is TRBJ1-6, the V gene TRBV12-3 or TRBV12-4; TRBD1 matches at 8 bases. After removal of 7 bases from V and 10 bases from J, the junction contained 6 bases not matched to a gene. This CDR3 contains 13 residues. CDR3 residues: CASMYGDRSPLHF. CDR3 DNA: TGTGCCAGCATGTACGGGGACAGGTCACCCCTCCACTTT.

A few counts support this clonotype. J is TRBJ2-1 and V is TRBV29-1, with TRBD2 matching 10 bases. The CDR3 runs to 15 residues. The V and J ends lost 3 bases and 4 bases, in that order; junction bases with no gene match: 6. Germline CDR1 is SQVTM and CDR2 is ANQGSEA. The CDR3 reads CSVDTSGVNYNEQFF. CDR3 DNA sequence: TGCAGCGTTGACACTAGCGGGGTGAATTACAATGAGCAGTTCTTC.

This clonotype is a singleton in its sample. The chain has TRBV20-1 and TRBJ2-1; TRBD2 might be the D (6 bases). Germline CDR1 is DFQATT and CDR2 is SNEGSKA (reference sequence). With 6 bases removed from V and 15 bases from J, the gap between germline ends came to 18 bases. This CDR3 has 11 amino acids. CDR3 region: CSALNRLEVFF. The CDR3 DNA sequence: TGCAGTGCCTTGAACCGACTAGAGGTGTTCTTC.

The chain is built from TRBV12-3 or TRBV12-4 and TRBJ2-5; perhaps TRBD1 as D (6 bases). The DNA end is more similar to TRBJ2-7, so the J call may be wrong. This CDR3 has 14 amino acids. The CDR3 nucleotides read TGTGCCAGCAGTTTTAGAGGGGGTGGGTACGAGCAGTACTTC. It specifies CASSFRGGGYEQYF.

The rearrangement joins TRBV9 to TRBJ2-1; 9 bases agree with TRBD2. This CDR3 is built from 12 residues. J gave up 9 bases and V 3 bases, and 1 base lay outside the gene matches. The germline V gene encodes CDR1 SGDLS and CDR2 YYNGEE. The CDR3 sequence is CASSEREAEQFF. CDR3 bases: TGTGCCAGCAGCGAGCGGGAGGCTGAGCAGTTCTTC.

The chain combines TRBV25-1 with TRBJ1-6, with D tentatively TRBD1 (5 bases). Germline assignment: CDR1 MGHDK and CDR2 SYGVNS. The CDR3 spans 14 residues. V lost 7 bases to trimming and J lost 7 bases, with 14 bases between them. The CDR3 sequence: CASNLGRVNSPLHF. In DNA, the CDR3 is TGTGCCAGCAACTTGGGCAGGGTGAATTCACCCCTCCACTTT.

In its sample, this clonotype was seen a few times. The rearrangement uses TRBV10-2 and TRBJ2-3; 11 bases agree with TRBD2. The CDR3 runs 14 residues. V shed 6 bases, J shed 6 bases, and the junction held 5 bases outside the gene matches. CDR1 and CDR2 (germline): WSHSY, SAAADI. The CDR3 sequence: CASRTSGISDTQYF. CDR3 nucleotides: TGCGCCAGCAGGACTAGCGGGATCTCGGATACGCAGTATTTT.

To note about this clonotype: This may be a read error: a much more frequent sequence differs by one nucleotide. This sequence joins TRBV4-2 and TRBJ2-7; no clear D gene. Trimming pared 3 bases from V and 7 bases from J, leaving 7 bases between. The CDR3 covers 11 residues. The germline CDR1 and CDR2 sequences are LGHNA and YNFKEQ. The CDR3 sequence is CASSQMNEQYF. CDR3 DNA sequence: TGTGCCAGCAGCCAGATGAATGAGCAGTACTTC.

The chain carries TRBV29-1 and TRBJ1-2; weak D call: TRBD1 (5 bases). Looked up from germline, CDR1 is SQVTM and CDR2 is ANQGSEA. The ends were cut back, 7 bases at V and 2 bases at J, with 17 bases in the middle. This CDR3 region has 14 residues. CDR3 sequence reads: CSAEVTDLNYGYTF. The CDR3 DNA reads TGCAGCGCCGAGGTGACAGACCTGAACTATGGCTACACCTTC.

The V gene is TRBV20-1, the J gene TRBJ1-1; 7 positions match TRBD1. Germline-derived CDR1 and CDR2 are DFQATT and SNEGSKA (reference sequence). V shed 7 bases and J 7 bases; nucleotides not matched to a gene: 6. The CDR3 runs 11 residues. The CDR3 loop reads CSVIRDSEAFF. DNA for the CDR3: TGCAGTGTCATCCGGGACAGTGAAGCTTTCTTT.

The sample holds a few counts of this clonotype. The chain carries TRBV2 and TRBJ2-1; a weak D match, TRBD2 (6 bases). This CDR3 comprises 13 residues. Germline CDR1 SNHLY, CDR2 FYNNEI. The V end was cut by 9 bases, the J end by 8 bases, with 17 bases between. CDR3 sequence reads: CASSRGGMDEQFF. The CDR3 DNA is TGTGCCAGTAGCCGGGGCGGGATGGATGAGCAGTTCTTC.

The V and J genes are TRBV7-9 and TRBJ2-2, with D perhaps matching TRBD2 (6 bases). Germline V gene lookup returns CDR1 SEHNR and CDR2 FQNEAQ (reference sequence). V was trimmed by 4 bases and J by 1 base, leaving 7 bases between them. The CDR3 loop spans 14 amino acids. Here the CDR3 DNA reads TGTGCCAGCAGCTGGGGGGAGAACACCGGGGAGCTGTTTTTT. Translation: CASSWGENTGELFF.

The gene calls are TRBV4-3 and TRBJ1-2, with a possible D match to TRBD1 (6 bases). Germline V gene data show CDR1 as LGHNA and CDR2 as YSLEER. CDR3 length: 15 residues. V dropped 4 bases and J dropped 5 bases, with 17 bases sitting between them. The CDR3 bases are TGCGCCAGCAGCCTCTCGCTACAGGGATTGTATGGCTACACCTTC. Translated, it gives CASSLSLQGLYGYTF.

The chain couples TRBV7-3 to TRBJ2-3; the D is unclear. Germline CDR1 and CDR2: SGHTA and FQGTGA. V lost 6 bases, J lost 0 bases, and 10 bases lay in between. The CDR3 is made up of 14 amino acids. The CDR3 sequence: CASSGSLSTDTQYF. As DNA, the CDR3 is TGTGCCAGCAGTGGTAGTCTGAGCACAGATACGCAGTATTTT.